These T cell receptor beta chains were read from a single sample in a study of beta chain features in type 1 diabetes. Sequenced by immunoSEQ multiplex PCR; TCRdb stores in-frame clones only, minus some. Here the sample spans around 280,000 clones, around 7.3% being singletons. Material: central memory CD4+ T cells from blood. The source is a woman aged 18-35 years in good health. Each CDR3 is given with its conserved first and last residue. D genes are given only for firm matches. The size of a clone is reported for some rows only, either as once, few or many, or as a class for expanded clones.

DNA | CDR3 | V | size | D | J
TGTGCCAGCAGTTACCAGCCTAGCTCCTACGAGCAGTACTTC | CASSYQPSSYEQYF | TRBV6-5 | few | NA | TRBJ2-7
TGTGCCAGCAGCTGGACACAGGGAGGCGGGGAGCTGTTTTTT | CASSWTQGGGELFF | TRBV7-9 | NA | NA | TRBJ2-2
TGTGCCAGCAGCCGTATCACAGGGGAAGGGGACTATGGCTACACCTTC | CASSRITGEGDYGYTF | TRBV5-4 | few | TRBD1 | TRBJ1-2
TGCGCCAGCAGCTTGGCGGGCTTGGATCAGCCCCAGCATTTT | CASSLAGLDQPQHF | TRBV5-1 | NA | NA | TRBJ1-5
TGTGCCAGCAGCTTTGACAGGGGCGGTCAGCCCCAGCATTTT | CASSFDRGGQPQHF | TRBV7-2 | NA | TRBD1 | TRBJ1-5
TGCGCCAGCAGCCTAGGAACAGGGACCTATGGCTACACCTTC | CASSLGTGTYGYTF | TRBV4-1 | NA | NA | TRBJ1-2
TGCGCCAGCAGCTGGCTTCAGAGCACAGATACGCAGTATTTT | CASSWLQSTDTQYF | TRBV5-1 | few | NA | TRBJ2-3
TGTGCCAGCAGCCTCCGCGGCCTAGCGGGGGGCCAGAGCACAGATACGCAGTATTTT | CASSLRGLAGGQSTDTQYF | TRBV9 | once | TRBD2 | TRBJ2-3
TGTGCCAGCAGCTTTGTGGGACAGGGGGCGTCGGAGACCCAGTACTTC | CASSFVGQGASETQYF | TRBV11-2 | once | TRBD1 | TRBJ2-5
TGTGCCAGCAGTGCTGACAGGGTTGGAGGAAAACTGTTTTTT | CASSADRVGGKLFF | TRBV7-2 | few | TRBD1 | TRBJ1-4
TGTGCCAGCAGCCAAGAACAAGGCAGGGGGAACTATGGCTACACCTTC | CASSQEQGRGNYGYTF | TRBV4-2 | NA | TRBD1 | TRBJ1-2
TGTGCCAGCAGTTTGATCGAAGGCACTGAAGCTTTCTTT | CASSLIEGTEAFF | TRBV9 | NA | NA | TRBJ1-1
TGTGCCAGCAGTGACCAGGGGCTGGAGACCCAGTACTTC | CASSDQGLETQYF | TRBV6-4 | NA | NA | TRBJ2-5
TGTGCCTGGAGTGTACAGACAGGGGGTTCTGGGGCCAACGTCCTGACTTTC | CAWSVQTGGSGANVLTF | TRBV30 | few | TRBD1 | TRBJ2-6
TGTGCCTGGAGTGTACGAGGCAATGAGCAGTTCTTC | CAWSVRGNEQFF | TRBV30 | few | NA | TRBJ2-1
TGTGCCAGCACAGGCGGGAGCGCTTCCTACGAGCAGTACTTC | CASTGGSASYEQYF | TRBV7-3 | NA | TRBD2 | TRBJ2-7
TGTGCCAGCAGCTTGGGCGACCCTCGAATGGGAAACACCATATATTTT | CASSLGDPRMGNTIYF | TRBV5-6 | few | NA | TRBJ1-3
TGCAGCGTTGGAGCGGGAGCGTCAGAGACCCAGTACTTC | CSVGAGASETQYF | TRBV29-1 | NA | TRBD2 | TRBJ2-5
TGTGCCAGTAGGCCCCCGGACAGGAGGGGTCGGGGCAATCAGCCCCAGCATTTT | CASRPPDRRGRGNQPQHF | TRBV19 | few | TRBD1 | TRBJ1-5
TGTGCCAGCAGCCCCACTAGCGGGGTGGTCCGGGAGACCCAGTACTTC | CASSPTSGVVRETQYF | TRBV9 | NA | TRBD2 | TRBJ2-5
TGCGCCAGCAGCTTGGACGGGGGCCCAGGGGAGCTGTTTTTT | CASSLDGGPGELFF | TRBV5-1 | NA | NA | TRBJ2-2
TGCGCCAGCAGCTTGGCCTGGGACGAGCAGTACTTC | CASSLAWDEQYF | TRBV5-1 | few | NA | TRBJ2-7
TGCGCCAGCAGCCCTGGGACCAACACCGGGGAGCTGTTTTTT | CASSPGTNTGELFF | TRBV5-1 | few | NA | TRBJ2-2
TGTGCCAGCAGCTTACGTAGGGCAACTGAAGCTTTCTTT | CASSLRRATEAFF | TRBV7-2 | few | NA | TRBJ1-1
TGCAGTGCTAGAGGGGGAGGAGAAGCTTTCTTT | CSARGGGEAFF | TRBV20-1 | NA | NA | TRBJ1-1
TGTGCCAGCAGTGGGGGCGGGAGCAGCAATCAGCCCCAGCATTTT | CASSGGGSSNQPQHF | TRBV2 | NA | NA | TRBJ1-5
TGTGCCAGCAGTGAAATTCAGGGGTACTCACCCCTCCACTTT | CASSEIQGYSPLHF | TRBV25-1 | few | NA | TRBJ1-6
TGTGCCAGCAGTTTCCCCGGGGAAAGGAATCAGCCCCAGCATTTT | CASSFPGERNQPQHF | TRBV28 | few | NA | TRBJ1-5
TGTGCCAGCAGCTCCTCAGGGTTGCAAGAGACCCAGTACTTC | CASSSSGLQETQYF | TRBV7-3 | NA | NA | TRBJ2-5
TGTGCCAGCAGCTCCCCGAGGGCCCCCTACGAGCAGTACTTC | CASSSPRAPYEQYF | TRBV7-2 | few | NA | TRBJ2-7
TGTGCCAGCAGTCTAGATGAAAAACTGTTTTTT | CASSLDEKLFF | TRBV2 | few | NA | TRBJ1-4
TGTGCCAGCAGCGGGACAGGGGGGAATGAAAAACTGTTTTTT | CASSGTGGNEKLFF | TRBV9 | few | TRBD1 | TRBJ1-4
TGTGCCAGCAGCTTTAAGAGAAGAGATGATGAAAAACTGTTTTTT | CASSFKRRDDEKLFF | TRBV7-9 | few | NA | TRBJ1-4
TGTGCCACCAGCAGGAGAGGGAACACTGAAGCTTTCTTT | CATSRRGNTEAFF | TRBV15 | NA | NA | TRBJ1-1
TGTGCCAGCAGCCAAGAGGGCCAGGGTATGAATGAGCAGTTCTTC | CASSQEGQGMNEQFF | TRBV14 | few | NA | TRBJ2-1